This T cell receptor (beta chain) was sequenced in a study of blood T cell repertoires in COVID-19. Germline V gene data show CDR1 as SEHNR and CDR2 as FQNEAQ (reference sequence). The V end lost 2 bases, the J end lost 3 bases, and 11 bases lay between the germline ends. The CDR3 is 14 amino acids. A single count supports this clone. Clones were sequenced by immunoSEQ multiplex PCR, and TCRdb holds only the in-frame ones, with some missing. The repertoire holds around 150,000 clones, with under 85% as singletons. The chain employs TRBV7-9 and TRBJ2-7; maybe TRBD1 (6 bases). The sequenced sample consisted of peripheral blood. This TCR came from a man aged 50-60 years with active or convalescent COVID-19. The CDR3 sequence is CASSLSGDHYEQYF. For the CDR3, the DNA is TGTGCCAGCAGCTTATCAGGGGACCACTACGAGCAGTACTTC.